These T cell receptor beta chains were read from a single sample in a study of T cell responses to AZD1222 COVID-19 vaccine. Measured with immunoSEQ multiplex PCR; TCRdb has only the in-frame clones, and not every one. The sample holds fewer than 90,000 clones; about 88% are singletons and the top ten take about a tenth. Sequencing was performed on peripheral blood, taken on day 0 of AZD1222 vaccination. The receptors originated from an adult in good health. Each CDR3 is given with its conserved first and last residue. The D gene is left open where the match is weak. Some rows have no size entry. The others give once, few or many, or a class for an expanded clone.

V,size,D,J,CDR3,DNA
TRBV11-2,NA,NA,TRBJ2-3,CASSLLRGDLPSTDTQYF,TGTGCCAGCAGCTTACTTAGGGGGGACTTGCCTAGCACAGATACGCAGTATTTT
TRBV7-2,once,NA,TRBJ2-1,CASSLEGGAGYNEQFF,TGTGCCAGCAGCCTAGAAGGGGGGGCGGGCTACAATGAGCAGTTCTTC
TRBV19,NA,TRBD1,TRBJ2-5,CASSPTGVQETQYF,TGTGCCAGTAGTCCAACAGGGGTCCAAGAGACCCAGTACTTC
TRBV5-1,NA,NA,TRBJ2-7,CASREDYEQYF,TGCGCCAGCAGAGAAGACTACGAGCAGTACTTC
TRBV7-2,few,NA,TRBJ2-3,CASSFFPTSSVRYF,TGTGCCAGCAGCTTTTTCCCCACTAGCTCGGTTCGGTATTTT
TRBV11-2,NA,NA,TRBJ2-5,CASSLGVGQETQYF,TGTGCCAGCAGCTTAGGGGTCGGCCAAGAGACCCAGTACTTC
TRBV6-5,NA,NA,TRBJ1-1,CASSYEAGRTEAFF,TGTGCCAGCAGTTACGAGGCAGGGCGCACTGAAGCTTTCTTT
TRBV5-4,few,NA,TRBJ1-3,CASGPSGGRFGNTIYF,TGTGCCAGCGGCCCATCGGGGGGGCGATTTGGAAACACCATATATTTT
TRBV9,NA,NA,TRBJ1-2,CASSGNGDYGYTF,TGTGCCAGCAGCGGAAATGGAGACTATGGCTACACCTTC
TRBV6-5,NA,NA,TRBJ1-1,CASSYKRNTEAFF,TGTGCCAGCAGTTACAAGAGAAACACTGAAGCTTTCTTT
TRBV29-1,NA,TRBD1,TRBJ2-2,CSGGTGSNTGELFF,TGCAGCGGGGGGACAGGGTCGAACACCGGGGAGCTGTTTTTT
TRBV5-4,NA,NA,TRBJ2-2,CASSLMTVTGELFF,TGTGCCAGCAGCTTAATGACAGTCACCGGGGAGCTGTTTTTT
TRBV2,NA,TRBD1,TRBJ1-2,CASSSGTDLFYGYTF,TGTGCCAGCAGTTCCGGGACAGACCTTTTCTATGGCTACACCTTC
TRBV28,NA,NA,TRBJ1-2,CASSYRGTAGRYAYGYTF,TGTGCCAGCTCCTATCGGGGTACAGCCGGGCGGTACGCCTATGGCTACACCTTC
TRBV6-5,NA,TRBD2,TRBJ2-1,CASRALAGGGYEQFF,TGTGCCAGCAGGGCGCTAGCGGGAGGGGGGTATGAGCAGTTCTTC
TRBV6-2/TRBV6-3,NA,NA,TRBJ1-1,CASSRGLAVRNTEAFF,TGTGCCAGCAGTAGAGGGTTGGCGGTACGGAACACTGAAGCTTTCTTT
TRBV4-2,NA,TRBD1,TRBJ2-7,CASSQPGQSYEQYF,TGTGCCAGCAGCCAGCCGGGACAGAGCTACGAGCAGTACTTC
TRBV20-1,NA,NA,TRBJ2-2,CSAIQGGELFF,TGCAGTGCGATCCAGGGCGGGGAGCTGTTTTTT
TRBV4-2,NA,NA,TRBJ1-3,CASSQDVGPLASGNTIYF,TGTGCCAGCAGCCAAGATGTGGGCCCTCTCGCCTCTGGAAACACCATATATTTT
TRBV7-2,NA,NA,TRBJ2-7,CASSLVQGPYYEQYF,TGTGCCAGCAGCTTAGTCCAGGGCCCCTACTACGAGCAGTACTTC
TRBV3-1/TRBV3-2,NA,NA,TRBJ1-1,CASSHYLGNTEAFF,TGTGCCAGCAGCCATTACCTGGGGAACACTGAAGCTTTCTTT
TRBV28,NA,NA,TRBJ2-1,CASSLRRGPINEQFF,TGTGCCAGCAGTTTAAGGCGGGGGCCCATCAATGAGCAGTTCTTC
TRBV5-1,NA,NA,TRBJ2-5,CASSFSAPETQYF,TGCGCCAGCAGCTTCTCGGCCCCCGAGACCCAGTACTTC
TRBV10-3,NA,NA,TRBJ2-5,CAISESRGPETQYF,TGTGCCATCAGTGAGTCGCGGGGTCCAGAGACCCAGTACTTC
TRBV9,once,TRBD2,TRBJ2-1,CASSFRAGGDNEQFF,TGTGCCAGCAGCTTCCGGGCGGGAGGGGACAATGAGCAGTTCTTC
TRBV7-9,NA,TRBD2,TRBJ2-3,CASSEGTSATDTQYF,TGTGCCAGCAGCGAAGGGACTAGCGCCACAGATACGCAGTATTTT
TRBV5-4,NA,NA,TRBJ2-2,CASSSVVETGELFF,TGTGCCAGCAGCTCGGTGGTGGAGACCGGGGAGCTGTTTTTT
TRBV4-2,once,TRBD2,TRBJ2-1,CASSQLPPRVAGEVNEQFF,TGTGCCAGCAGCCAACTCCCCCCCAGGGTAGCGGGAGAAGTCAATGAGCAGTTCTTC
TRBV7-2,few,NA,TRBJ1-1,CASSPSLGGAEAFF,TGTGCCAGCAGCCCCTCGTTGGGAGGCGCTGAAGCTTTCTTT
TRBV10-3,NA,NA,TRBJ2-3,CAISVGVISTDTQYF,TGTGCCATCAGTGTCGGGGTTATTAGCACAGATACGCAGTATTTT
TRBV5-5,NA,NA,TRBJ2-1,CASSLVVGEQFF,TGTGCCAGCAGCTTGGTCGTGGGTGAGCAGTTCTTC
TRBV2,NA,TRBD2,TRBJ2-3,CASSELSAGGTDTQYF,TGTGCCAGCAGTGAGCTTTCAGCGGGGGGCACAGATACGCAGTATTTT
TRBV9,NA,NA,TRBJ1-5,CASSRSGENNQPQHF,TGTGCCAGCAGTCGTAGCGGGGAGAACAATCAGCCCCAGCATTTT
TRBV28,NA,NA,TRBJ2-5,CASRRPLETQYF,TGTGCCAGCAGGAGGCCGCTGGAGACCCAGTACTTC
TRBV7-9,NA,TRBD1,TRBJ2-1,CASSPDRGGYNEQFF,TGTGCCAGCAGCCCCGACAGGGGGGGTTACAATGAGCAGTTCTTC
TRBV19,once,NA,TRBJ1-1,CASSSTLQANTEAFF,TGTGCCAGTAGTAGTACTCTCCAGGCGAACACTGAAGCTTTCTTT
TRBV6-6,NA,NA,TRBJ2-3,CASSYYPNTDTQYF,TGTGCCAGCAGTTACTACCCGAACACAGATACGCAGTATTTT
TRBV3-1/TRBV3-2,NA,TRBD2,TRBJ2-5,CASTSTSGGRETQYF,TGTGCCAGCACCTCTACTAGCGGGGGTCGAGAGACCCAGTACTTC
TRBV25-1,NA,NA,TRBJ2-5,CASSDSHQETQYF,TGTGCCAGCAGTGACAGTCACCAAGAGACCCAGTACTTC
TRBV29-1,NA,NA,TRBJ1-1,CSVVGQIEAFF,TGCAGCGTTGTAGGACAGATTGAAGCTTTCTTT
TRBV5-4,once,NA,TRBJ2-3,CASSPVQQSRTDTQYF,TGTGCCAGCAGCCCGGTGCAGCAAAGTCGCACAGATACGCAGTATTTT
TRBV7-9,NA,TRBD2,TRBJ2-7,CASSLARGLAGAGSYEQYF,TGTGCCAGCAGCTTAGCGCGGGGACTAGCGGGAGCAGGGTCCTACGAGCAGTACTTC
TRBV7-2,NA,NA,TRBJ2-1,CARGGKNNEQFF,TGTGCCAGGGGTGGGAAAAACAATGAGCAGTTCTTC
TRBV4-2,NA,TRBD2,TRBJ2-2,CASSQVPAGVSTGELFF,TGTGCCAGCAGCCAAGTCCCAGCGGGAGTATCCACCGGGGAGCTGTTTTTT
TRBV29-1,NA,NA,TRBJ1-3,CSVEDEGSGNTIYF,TGCAGCGTTGAAGATGAAGGTTCGGGAAACACCATATATTTT
TRBV27,once,NA,TRBJ2-5,CASSQRLGGQETQYF,TGTGCCAGCAGTCAACGACTAGGAGGTCAAGAGACCCAGTACTTC